Each of the 17 T cell receptor beta chains below was sequenced from the same sample in a study of response to subunit inactivated influenza vaccine. TCRdb reprocessed the RT-PCR reads via MiXCR and lists one record per CDR3 protein. The data show roughly 650,000 distinct CDR3 sequences, about 14% seen once. The source material was PBMCs from blood, sampled less than 15 days before vaccination. The receptors shown here come from a man aged 45 to 65 who received an inactivated influenza vaccine.

In its sample, this clonotype was seen a few times. One end of the junction is discordant with germline, which a read error may explain. The chain has TRBV19 and TRBJ2-1, with TRBD1 matching over 7 bases. Looked up from germline, CDR1 is LNHDA and CDR2 is SQIVND (reference sequence). The CDR3 has 13 residues. This CDR3 reads CASSIGTANEQFF. The CDR3 bases are TGCGCCAGCAGCATCGGGACAGCCAATGAGCAGTTCTTC. The entire variable domain, with the rest obtained from reference TRBV19 and TRBJ2-1, is as follows: DGGITQSPKYLFRKEGQNVTLSCEQNLNHDAMYWYRQDPGQGLRLIYYSQIVNDFQKGDIAEGYSVSREKKESFPLTVTSAQKNPTAFYLCASSIGTANEQFFGPGTRLTVL.

This clonotype was recorded once. V gene TRBV2 combines with J gene TRBJ2-7, with unresolved D. CDR3 length equals 13 residues. The V and J ends lost 2 bases and 2 bases respectively, with 7 bases between them. CDR1 and CDR2 from the germline V gene are SNHLY and FYNNEI. CDR3: CASSERSPYEQYF. The CDR3 DNA is TGTGCCAGCAGTGAAAGGTCTCCCTACGAGCAGTACTTC.

This clonotype was detected ten times or more. The rearrangement links TRBV3-1 to TRBJ2-2, with 8 nucleotides matching TRBD1. The ends lost 10 bases at V and 6 bases at J; junction bases unmatched: 10. The germline V gene has CDR1 LGHDT and CDR2 YNNKEL (reference sequence). The CDR3 sequence is 14 residues long. In DNA form, the CDR3 reads TGTGCCACGCAGGGGGCGGCGGTCTCCGGGGAGCTGTTTTTT. Translating it yields CATQGAAVSGELFF.

The sample holds many counts of this clonotype. The chain uses TRBV9 and TRBJ2-1; D could derive from TRBD1 or TRBD2 (5 bases each). CDR1 and CDR2 (germline): SGDLS, YYNGEE. The CDR3 has 15 amino acids. The V and J ends lost 0 bases and 4 bases respectively, with 11 bases between them. CDR3 protein: CASSVAGTTYNEQFF. As DNA, the CDR3 is TGTGCCAGCAGCGTAGCGGGGACCACTTACAATGAGCAGTTCTTC.

This clonotype was seen repeatedly, ten times or more. The genes are TRBV6-5 and TRBJ2-4, with D maybe TRBD1 (6 bases). V shed 0 bases and J shed 9 bases, with 15 bases lying between them. Looked up from germline, CDR1 is MNHEY and CDR2 is SVGAGI. This CDR3 comprises 15 residues. CDR3 bases: TGTGCCAGCAGTTACTCGACTTCAGGGGATGGCATTCAGTACTTC. This codes for CASSYSTSGDGIQYF.

This chain connects TRBV5-1 to TRBJ1-5; D unclear. The germline V gene encodes CDR1 SGHRS and CDR2 YFSETQ. CDR3 length: 19 residues. V gave up 0 bases and J gave up 0 bases, with 19 bases separating them. The CDR3 spells CASSLAWQVNLDSNQPQHF. The CDR3 DNA reads TGCGCCAGCAGCTTGGCTTGGCAGGTGAATTTGGATAGCAATCAGCCCCAGCATTTT.

Only a few counts were recorded for this clonotype. The chain joins TRBV11-2 to TRBJ2-7; D is tentatively TRBD1 or TRBD2 (5 bases each). The CDR3 consists of 14 residues. V dropped 8 bases and J dropped 2 bases, with 16 bases sitting between them. In germline, CDR1 is SGHAT, CDR2 FQNNGV. The CDR3 spells CASEGKRGPYEQYF. The CDR3, as DNA: TGTGCCAGCGAGGGGAAGAGGGGCCCCTACGAGCAGTACTTC.

There are a few counts of this clonotype. The chain couples TRBV5-1 to TRBJ2-1; the match to TRBD2 covers 10 bases. CDR1 and CDR2 (germline): SGHRS, YFSETQ. The CDR3 loop spans 15 amino acids. Trimming cost V 4 bases and J 8 bases; bases outside gene matches: 9. The chain's CDR3 is CASSLPSGSGDEQFF. The CDR3, as DNA: TGCGCCAGCAGCCTCCCTAGCGGGAGTGGGGATGAGCAGTTCTTC.

This clonotype was seen ten or more times. The chain combines TRBV20-1 with TRBJ1-1; D gene uncertain. The V end lost 0 bases, the J end lost 1 base, and 6 bases lay between the germline ends. The CDR3 has 13 residues. Germline CDR1 reads DFQATT; CDR2 reads SNEGSKA (reference sequence). Here the CDR3 DNA reads TGCAGTGCTAGAGATTTTAGGAACACTGAAGCTTTCTTT. The encoded protein is CSARDFRNTEAFF.

This clonotype came up a few times. This chain uses TRBV11-1 with TRBJ2-1; TRBD2 aligns across 7 bases. The germline V gene encodes CDR1 SGHAT and CDR2 FQDESV (reference sequence). The CDR3 consists of 17 residues. J lost 5 bases, V lost 5 bases, and 15 bases had no gene match. CDR3 nucleotide sequence: TGTGCCAGCAGCCCAGCCCTCCCAGCGGGACGTAACAATGAGCAGTTCTTC. As protein: CASSPALPAGRNNEQFF.

This clonotype came up a few times. The rearrangement links TRBV4-2 to TRBJ2-2, with a possible D match to TRBD1 (5 bases). V shed 8 bases and J shed 7 bases, with 8 bases lying between them. The CDR3 contains 11 residues. Germline assignment: CDR1 LGHNA and CDR2 YNFKEQ. The CDR3 sequence is CASARGGELFF. The CDR3 DNA reads TGTGCCAGCGCAAGGGGCGGGGAGCTGTTTTTT.

The chain links TRBV5-1 to TRBJ2-5, with D possibly called TRBD1 or TRBD2 (6 bases each). V lost 4 bases, J lost 2 bases, and 18 bases lay in between. Germline V CDR1 and CDR2: SGHRS, YFSETQ. This CDR3 has 16 residues. CDR3 bases: TGCGCCAGCAGCATTGAGGGGGGAAGGGGACAAGAGACCCAGTACTTC. Amino acids: CASSIEGGRGQETQYF.

The sample holds many counts of this clonotype. This chain joins TRBV10-3 and TRBJ2-3; a possible D gene is TRBD2 (6 bases). This CDR3 region has 14 residues. The germline V gene has CDR1 ENHRY and CDR2 SYGVKD. Deletions cut 6 bases from V and 3 bases from J, with 13 bases between. The CDR3 spells CAIREPGGTDTQYF. The DNA of the CDR3 is TGTGCCATCAGAGAACCTGGGGGGACAGATACGCAGTATTTT.

This clonotype was observed a handful of times. Written as DNA, the CDR3 is TGTGCAAGTCGCCCCAGTGCGTTTTCTAGCGGGGGGGAATACAATGAGCAGTTCTTC. The encoded protein is CASRPSAFSSGGEYNEQFF. The chain recombines TRBV12-2 with TRBJ2-1; TRBD2 reflects the table's D call only, with no check against the DNA. TRBV12-2 is a documented pseudogene. There are 19 residues in the CDR3.

This clonotype was recorded a few times. The chain combines TRBV6-1 with TRBJ2-2; 9 bases align to TRBD2. The CDR3 loop spans 14 amino acids. CDR1 and CDR2 (germline): MNHNS, SASEGT. J was trimmed by 6 bases and V by 11 bases; bases with no gene match: 10. CDR3 sequence (DNA): TGTGCCGGAGGGCGGGAGGGGATTGCCGGGGAGCTGTTTTTT. It is translated as CAGGREGIAGELFF.

Written as DNA, the CDR3 is TGTGCCAGCAGTTACTCGAGGGGTATCAGCGGCTACACCTTC. It yields the protein CASSYSRGISGYTF. This rearrangement joins TRBV6-5 to TRBJ1-2, with TRBD1 as a possible D gene (5 bases). The CDR3 contains 14 residues. The germline V and J ends were trimmed by 0 bases and 8 bases, with 13 bases remaining between them. Germline CDR1 MNHEY, CDR2 SVGAGI.

This clonotype showed up many times. This chain links TRBV6-1 with TRBJ2-1; the match to TRBD2 covers 8 bases. Germline trimming cut 5 bases from V and 8 bases from J; bases unmatched to any gene: 8. The CDR3 length is 14 residues. Germline loops: CDR1 MNHNS, CDR2 SASEGT. In DNA form, the CDR3 reads TGTGCCAGCAGTAGCCGGGAGGGCCCCCATGAGCAGTTCTTC. Translation: CASSSREGPHEQFF.